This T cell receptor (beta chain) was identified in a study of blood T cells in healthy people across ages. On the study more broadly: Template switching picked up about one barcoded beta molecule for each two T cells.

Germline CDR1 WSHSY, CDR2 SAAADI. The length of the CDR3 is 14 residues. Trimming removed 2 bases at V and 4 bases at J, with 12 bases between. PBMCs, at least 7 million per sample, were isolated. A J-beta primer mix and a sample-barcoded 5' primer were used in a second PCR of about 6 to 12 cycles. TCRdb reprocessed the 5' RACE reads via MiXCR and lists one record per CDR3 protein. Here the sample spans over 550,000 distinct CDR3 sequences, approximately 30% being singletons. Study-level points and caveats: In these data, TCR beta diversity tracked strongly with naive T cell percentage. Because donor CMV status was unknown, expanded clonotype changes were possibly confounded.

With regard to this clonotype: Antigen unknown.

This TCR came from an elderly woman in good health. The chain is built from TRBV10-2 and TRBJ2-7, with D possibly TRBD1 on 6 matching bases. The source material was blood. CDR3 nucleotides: TGCGCCAGCAGTGAGGGGGGCGGCATGTACGAGCAGTACTTC. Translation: CASSEGGGMYEQYF.